Sequencing of this T cell receptor beta chain was carried out in a study of CD8+ T cells in alopecia areata. Extracted RNA was reverse transcribed, and the resulting cDNA served as sequencing template. The protocol was immunoSEQ multiplex PCR, while the TCRdb copy is restricted to in-frame clones and leaves out a portion. The data show approximately 90,000 clones, with about 71% seen just once and approximately 15% held by the top ten. The trim removed 3 bases at V and 8 bases at J, leaving 4 bases unmatched. CDR3 length: 13 amino acids. Germline V lookup: CDR1 SGHDN, CDR2 FVKESK. As for treatment: oral pan-JAK inhibitor, 5-10 mg twice daily.

The sequencing here drew on CD8+ T cells sorted from blood, taken at roughly week 45, from a patient treated with tofacitinib. This clonotype originated in a human donor with alopecia areata. The rearrangement uses TRBV14 and TRBJ1-2; 9 nucleotides agree with TRBD1. The CDR3 loop is CASSQGTGIGYTF. The CDR3, as DNA: TGTGCCAGCAGCCAGGGGACAGGGATCGGCTACACCTTC.